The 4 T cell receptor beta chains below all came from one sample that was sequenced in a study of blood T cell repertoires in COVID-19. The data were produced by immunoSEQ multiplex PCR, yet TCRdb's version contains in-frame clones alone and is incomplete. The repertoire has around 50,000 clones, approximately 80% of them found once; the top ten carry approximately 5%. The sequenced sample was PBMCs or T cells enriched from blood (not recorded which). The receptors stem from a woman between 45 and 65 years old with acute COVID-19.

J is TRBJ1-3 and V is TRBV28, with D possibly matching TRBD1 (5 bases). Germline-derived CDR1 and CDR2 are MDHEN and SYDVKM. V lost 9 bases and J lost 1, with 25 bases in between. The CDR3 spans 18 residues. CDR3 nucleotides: TGTGCCAGTACCTATTGGGCAGGGAAAGGTGAATCTGGAAACACCATATATTTT. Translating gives CASTYWAGKGESGNTIYF. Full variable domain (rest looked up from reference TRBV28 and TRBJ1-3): DVKVTQSSRYLVKRTGEKVFLECVQDMDHENMFWYRQDPGLGLRLIYFSYDVKMKEKGDIPEGYSVSREKKERFSLILESASTNQTSMYLCASTYWAGKGESGNTIYFGEGSWLTVV.

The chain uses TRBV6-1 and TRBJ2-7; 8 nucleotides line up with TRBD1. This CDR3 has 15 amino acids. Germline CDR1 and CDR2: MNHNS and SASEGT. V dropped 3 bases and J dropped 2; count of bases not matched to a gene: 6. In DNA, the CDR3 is TGTGCCAGCAGTGAGACAGGGGATAGAACCTACGAGCAGTACTTC. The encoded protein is CASSETGDRTYEQYF.

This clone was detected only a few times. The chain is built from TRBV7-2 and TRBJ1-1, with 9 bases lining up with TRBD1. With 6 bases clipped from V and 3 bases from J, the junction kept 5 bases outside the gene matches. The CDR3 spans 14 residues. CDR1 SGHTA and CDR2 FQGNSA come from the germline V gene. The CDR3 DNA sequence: TGTGCCAGCAGTTCCACAGGGGGCTACACTGAAGCTTTCTTT. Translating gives CASSSTGGYTEAFF.

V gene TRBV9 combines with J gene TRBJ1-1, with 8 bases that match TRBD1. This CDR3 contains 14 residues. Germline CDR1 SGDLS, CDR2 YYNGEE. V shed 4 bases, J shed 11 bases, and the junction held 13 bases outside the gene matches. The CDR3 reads CASSLDLRGREAFF. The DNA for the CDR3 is TGTGCCAGCAGCCTAGACCTCAGGGGGCGGGAGGCTTTCTTT.